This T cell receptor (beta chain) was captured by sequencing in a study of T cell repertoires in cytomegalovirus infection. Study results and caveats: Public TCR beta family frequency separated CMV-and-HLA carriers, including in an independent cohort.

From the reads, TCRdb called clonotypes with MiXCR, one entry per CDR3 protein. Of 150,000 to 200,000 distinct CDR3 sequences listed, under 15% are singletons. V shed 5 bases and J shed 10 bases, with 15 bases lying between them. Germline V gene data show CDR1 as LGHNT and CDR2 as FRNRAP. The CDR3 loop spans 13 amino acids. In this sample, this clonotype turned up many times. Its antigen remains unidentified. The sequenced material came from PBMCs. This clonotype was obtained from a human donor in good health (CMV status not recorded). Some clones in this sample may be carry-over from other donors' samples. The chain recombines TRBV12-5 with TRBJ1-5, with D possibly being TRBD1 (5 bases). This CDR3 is CASGTRGTGPQHF. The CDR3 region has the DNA TGTGCTAGTGGTACCCGGGGGACGGGACCCCAGCATTTT.